Sequencing of this TCR beta chain was carried out in a study of T cell responses to AZD1222 COVID-19 vaccine. Whole-study findings and limits: Baseline seropositives among AZD1222 recipients totaled only 5 or 6. Most donors were white British, females outnumbered males, and clonal diversity was possibly underestimated.

Germline lookup yields CDR1 KGHSH and CDR2 LQKENI. V lost 2 bases and J lost 6; bases outside the gene matches: 5. This CDR3 has 14 residues. Details on this clone: Antigen specificity is unknown.

The table came from immunoSEQ multiplex PCR; TCRdb's copy has only in-frame clones and leaves some out. This sample has fewer than 130,000 clones; about 93% occur once, and the top ten carry less than 2.5%. The receptor's source is an adult in good health. The rearrangement joins TRBV18 to TRBJ1-1; TRBD1 agrees at 8 bases. This specimen consisted of peripheral blood, obtained on day 0 of AZD1222 vaccination. CDR3 nucleotides: TGTGCCAGCTCACCATGGAACAGGGGGTCTGAAGCTTTCTTT. Protein sequence: CASSPWNRGSEAFF.